What follows is one TCR beta chain and its context. No antigen is known for it. The source of the sample is a study of T-cell memory formation after mild COVID-19. Regarding the study as a whole: There were some responding clones in pre-infection memory, which suggested that cross-reactive memory had joined. For contracting clones, CD4+ ones sat mainly in CM and EM, CD8+ in EMRA. Later expanders leaned toward CD4+, whereas clones contracting from day 15 to 85 were balanced CD4/CD8.

The authors produced TCR alpha and TCR beta cDNA libraries with sample barcodes and UMIs by 5'RACE using constant-segment primers. TCRdb fed the 5' RACE reads into MiXCR, producing one record per CDR3 protein. The sample shows about 470,000 distinct CDR3 sequences, roughly 25% of them seen only once. From germline, CDR1 is SGDLS and CDR2 YYNGEE. CDR3 length: 16 amino acids. Trimming at V came to 4 bases and at J to 8 bases, leaving 14 bases not matched to a gene. This chain uses TRBV9 with TRBJ2-2, with TRBD1 identical over 7 bases. This receptor was taken from an adult woman who had mild COVID-19 (a few samples of this study predate the infection). Cell type and time point are not known. Sequencing used PBMCs or a T cell subset sorted from them (not recorded which). In DNA, the CDR3 is TGTGCCAGCAGCCTCCGACAGGGATTGACTCCGGGGGAGCTGTTTTTT. It specifies CASSLRQGLTPGELFF.